This T cell receptor (beta chain) was found in a study of early T cells in non-severe SARS-CoV-2 infection. Overall study: Sequencing of unsorted whole blood was done on bulk RNA, leaving chains unpaired. General study points: A preference for anti-spike CD8 responses marked VDJdb matching, which missed private and CD4 specificities.

Trimming stripped 4 bases from V and 2 bases from J, with 23 bases between. The CDR3 length is 17 residues. From germline, CDR1 is DFQATT and CDR2 SNEGSKA (reference sequence). The table lists this clonotype with a few counts. Its specificity is not known. Individual cDNA molecules received unique molecular identifiers. A single record per CDR3 protein comes from TCRdb applying MiXCR to the 5' RACE reads. The sample includes roughly 45,000 distinct CDR3 sequences, approximately 6% seen only once; the top ten take about 7%. Sequences were derived from whole blood, sampled at baseline. The chain has TRBV20-1 and TRBJ1-2; D possibly corresponds to TRBD1 (6 bases). This TCR derives from an adult who was a healthcare worker with PCR-confirmed SARS-CoV-2 infection or an uninfected control (not recorded which). The CDR3 loop is CSAIPTNSQGQNYGYTF. The DNA for the CDR3 is TGCAGTGCTATACCCACGAATAGTCAGGGGCAGAACTATGGCTACACCTTC.